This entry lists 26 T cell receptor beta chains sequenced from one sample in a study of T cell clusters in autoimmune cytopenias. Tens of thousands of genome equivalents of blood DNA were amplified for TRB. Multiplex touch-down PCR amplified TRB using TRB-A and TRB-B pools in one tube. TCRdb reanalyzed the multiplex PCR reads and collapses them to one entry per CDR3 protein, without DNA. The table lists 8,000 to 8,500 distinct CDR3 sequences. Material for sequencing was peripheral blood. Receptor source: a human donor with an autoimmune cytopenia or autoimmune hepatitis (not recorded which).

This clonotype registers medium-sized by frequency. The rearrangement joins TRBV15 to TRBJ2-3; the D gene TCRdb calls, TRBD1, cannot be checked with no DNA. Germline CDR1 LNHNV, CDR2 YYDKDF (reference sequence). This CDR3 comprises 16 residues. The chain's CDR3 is CATSGGTNPFTDTQYF.

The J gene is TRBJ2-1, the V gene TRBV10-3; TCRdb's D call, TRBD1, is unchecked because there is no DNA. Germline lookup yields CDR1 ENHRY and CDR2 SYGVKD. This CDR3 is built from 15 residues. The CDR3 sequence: CASSETGTGGNEQFF.

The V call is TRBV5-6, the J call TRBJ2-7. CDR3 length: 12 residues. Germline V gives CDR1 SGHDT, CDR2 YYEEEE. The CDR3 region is CASSLGVGEQYF.

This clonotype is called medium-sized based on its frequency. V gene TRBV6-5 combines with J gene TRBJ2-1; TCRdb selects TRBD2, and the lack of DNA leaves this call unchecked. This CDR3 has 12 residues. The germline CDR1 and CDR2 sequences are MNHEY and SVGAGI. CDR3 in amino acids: CASSYRQGVLFF.

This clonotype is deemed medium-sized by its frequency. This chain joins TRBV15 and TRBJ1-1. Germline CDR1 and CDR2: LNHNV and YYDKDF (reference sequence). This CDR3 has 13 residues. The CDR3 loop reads CATSRDWNTEAFF.

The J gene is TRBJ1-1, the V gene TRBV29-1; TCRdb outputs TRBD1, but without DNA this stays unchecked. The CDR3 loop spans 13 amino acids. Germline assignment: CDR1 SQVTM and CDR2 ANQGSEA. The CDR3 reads CSVRTGVSTEAFF. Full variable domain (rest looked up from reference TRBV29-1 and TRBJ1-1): SAVISQKPSRDICQRGTSLTIQCQVDSQVTMMFWYRQQPGQSLTLIATANQGSEATYESGFVIDKFPISRPNLTFSTLTVSNMSPEDSSIYLCSVRTGVSTEAFFGQGTRLTVV.

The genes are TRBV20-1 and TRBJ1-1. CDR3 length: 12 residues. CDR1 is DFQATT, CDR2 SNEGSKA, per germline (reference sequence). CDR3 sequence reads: CSARVTDTEAFF.

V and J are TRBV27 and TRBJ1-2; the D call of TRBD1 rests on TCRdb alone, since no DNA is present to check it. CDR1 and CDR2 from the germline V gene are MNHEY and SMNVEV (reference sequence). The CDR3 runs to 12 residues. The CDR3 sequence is CASSPLGGRYTF.

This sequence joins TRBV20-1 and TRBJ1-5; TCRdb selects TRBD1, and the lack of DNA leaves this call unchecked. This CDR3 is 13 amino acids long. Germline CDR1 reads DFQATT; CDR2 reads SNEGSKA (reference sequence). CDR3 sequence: CSATEQGNQPQHF.

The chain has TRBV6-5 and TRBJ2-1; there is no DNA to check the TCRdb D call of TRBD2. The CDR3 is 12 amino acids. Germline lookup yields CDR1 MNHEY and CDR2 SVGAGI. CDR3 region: CASSLGGAEQFF.

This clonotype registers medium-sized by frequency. CDR3 amino acids: CASSVGPGETQYF. The rearrangement links TRBV5-4 to TRBJ2-5; TCRdb names TRBD1, which stays unverified in the absence of DNA. The CDR3 covers 13 residues. CDR1 is SGHNT and CDR2 is YYREEE in the germline V gene (reference sequence).

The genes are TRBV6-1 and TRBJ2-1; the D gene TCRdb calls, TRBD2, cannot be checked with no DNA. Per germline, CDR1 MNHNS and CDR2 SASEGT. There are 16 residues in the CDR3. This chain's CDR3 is CASSEIGVAGNNEQFF.

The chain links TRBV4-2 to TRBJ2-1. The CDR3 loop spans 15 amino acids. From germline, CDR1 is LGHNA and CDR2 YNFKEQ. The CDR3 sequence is CASSQAFEATNEQFF.

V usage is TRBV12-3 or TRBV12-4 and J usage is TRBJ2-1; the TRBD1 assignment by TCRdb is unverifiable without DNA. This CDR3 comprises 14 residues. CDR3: CASSPGTGINEQFF.

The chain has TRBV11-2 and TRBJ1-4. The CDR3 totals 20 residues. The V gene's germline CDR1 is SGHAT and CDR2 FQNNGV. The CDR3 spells CASSLDMGRTILATNEKLFF.

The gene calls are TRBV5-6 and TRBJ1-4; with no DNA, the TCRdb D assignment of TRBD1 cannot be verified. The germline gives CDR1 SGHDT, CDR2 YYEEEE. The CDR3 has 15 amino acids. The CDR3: CASSLGGQVKGKLFF.

CDR3 loop: CASSPGLQLGDQYF. This chain connects TRBV6-1 to TRBJ2-7; TCRdb selects TRBD2, and the lack of DNA leaves this call unchecked. This CDR3 has 14 residues. The germline V gene encodes CDR1 MNHNS and CDR2 SASEGT.

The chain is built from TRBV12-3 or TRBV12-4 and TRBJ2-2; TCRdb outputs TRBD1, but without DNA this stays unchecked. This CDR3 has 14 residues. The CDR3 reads CASSRQGWSGELFF.

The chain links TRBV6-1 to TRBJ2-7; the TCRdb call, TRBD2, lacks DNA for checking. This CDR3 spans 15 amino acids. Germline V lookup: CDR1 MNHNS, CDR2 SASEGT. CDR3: CASTANPLTGFEQYF.

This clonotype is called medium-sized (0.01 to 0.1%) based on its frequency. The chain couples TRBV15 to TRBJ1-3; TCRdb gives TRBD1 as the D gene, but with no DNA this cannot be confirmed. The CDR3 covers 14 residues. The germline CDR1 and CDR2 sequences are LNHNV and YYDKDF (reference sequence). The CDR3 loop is CATSKDRGGNTIYF.

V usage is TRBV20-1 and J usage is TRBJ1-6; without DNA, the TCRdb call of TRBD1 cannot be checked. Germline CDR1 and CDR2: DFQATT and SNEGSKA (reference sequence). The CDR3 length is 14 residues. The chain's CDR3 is CSAHTGFYNSPLHF.

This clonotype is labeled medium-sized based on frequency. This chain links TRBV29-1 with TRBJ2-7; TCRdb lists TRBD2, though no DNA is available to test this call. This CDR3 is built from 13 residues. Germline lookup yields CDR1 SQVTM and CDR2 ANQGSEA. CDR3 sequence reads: CSVRAGVSYEQYF.

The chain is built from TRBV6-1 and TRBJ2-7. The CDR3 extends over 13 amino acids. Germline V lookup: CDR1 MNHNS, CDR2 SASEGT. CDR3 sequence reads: CASSLFGSYEQYF.

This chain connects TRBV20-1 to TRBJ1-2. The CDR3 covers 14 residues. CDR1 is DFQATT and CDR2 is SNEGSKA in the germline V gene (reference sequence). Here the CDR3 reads CSAQTASSNYGYTF.

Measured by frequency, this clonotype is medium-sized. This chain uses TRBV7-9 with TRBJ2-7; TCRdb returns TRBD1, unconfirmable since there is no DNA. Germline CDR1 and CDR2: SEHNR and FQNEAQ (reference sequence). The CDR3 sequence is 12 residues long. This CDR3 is CASSSTGSEQYF. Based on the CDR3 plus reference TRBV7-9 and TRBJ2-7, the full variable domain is DTGVSQNPRHKITKRGQNVTFRCDPISEHNRLYWYRQTLGQGPEFLTYFQNEAQLEKSRLLSDRFSAERPKGSFSTLEIQRTEQGDSAMYLCASSSTGSEQYFGPGTRLTVT.

Here the CDR3 reads CAISESRLYEQYF. The rearrangement links TRBV10-3 to TRBJ2-7. CDR1 ENHRY and CDR2 SYGVKD come from the germline V gene. The CDR3 loop spans 13 amino acids.